This is a list of T cell receptor beta chains from one sample in a study of T cells expressing NK-cell markers. Each CDR3 protein gets one entry in TCRdb, which reprocessed the 5' RACE reads and gives no DNA. The sample data list roughly 420,000 distinct CDR3 sequences. Source material: blood T cells: a sorted CD56 or NKG2C T cell subset, CD4+ or CD8+ T cells, or bulk PBMC T cells (not recorded which). The receptors derive from a woman aged 18 to 69 in good health. The CDR3 runs from the conserved cysteine through the conserved F or W. Fields, in order: J gene, V gene, CDR3 protein.

J: TRBJ1-2
V: TRBV6-4
CDR3: CASREFQGASGYTF

J: TRBJ2-4
V: TRBV10-1
CDR3: CASSDSDRDIQYF

J: TRBJ1-5
V: TRBV5-1
CDR3: CASSPFGGAQPQHF

J: TRBJ2-5
V: TRBV4-3
CDR3: CASSQVGGGHQETQYF

J: TRBJ1-2
V: TRBV29-1
CDR3: CSVRGPNYGYTF

J: TRBJ1-2
V: TRBV12-3/TRBV12-4
CDR3: CASSLSALLGYTF

J: TRBJ2-1
V: TRBV11-2
CDR3: CASSRLAGRYNEQFF

J: TRBJ2-1
V: TRBV6-2/TRBV6-3
CDR3: CASLGLAGKNEQFF

J: TRBJ2-3
V: TRBV7-9
CDR3: CASSSLRATGGSDTQYF

J: TRBJ2-7
V: TRBV20-1
CDR3: CSARGTSGNYEQYF

J: TRBJ1-2
V: TRBV11-2
CDR3: CASAGQGAGGYTF

J: TRBJ2-2
V: TRBV9
CDR3: CASTTGTFFGGELFF

J: TRBJ1-1
V: TRBV19
CDR3: CASSIDLGRVREAFF

J: TRBJ2-3
V: TRBV27
CDR3: CASSPMGPDTQYF

J: TRBJ2-5
V: TRBV12-3/TRBV12-4
CDR3: CASSEDIQETQYF

J: TRBJ1-5
V: TRBV4-3
CDR3: CASSQARDRPQHF

J: TRBJ2-1
V: TRBV11-1
CDR3: CASSLGGLKFF

J: TRBJ2-6
V: TRBV10-3
CDR3: CAISESTTGANVLTF

J: TRBJ1-5
V: TRBV2
CDR3: CASSGRGTGGTMTQPQHF

J: TRBJ2-5
V: TRBV5-5
CDR3: CASSPGTSGVLTETQYF

J: TRBJ2-3
V: TRBV3-1
CDR3: CASSLQRQVWGTDTQYF

J: TRBJ2-7
V: TRBV27
CDR3: CASSFAGGYEQYF

J: TRBJ2-5
V: TRBV5-1
CDR3: CASSFRPTGATQETQYF

J: TRBJ1-1
V: TRBV5-1
CDR3: CASSLTGTGGPGEAFF

J: TRBJ1-1
V: TRBV12-3/TRBV12-4
CDR3: CASSLDTEAFF

J: TRBJ2-3
V: TRBV7-9
CDR3: CASSWGLGGTDTQYF

J: TRBJ2-7
V: TRBV6-2/TRBV6-3
CDR3: CASSSPDLTTYEQYF

J: TRBJ2-2
V: TRBV12-3/TRBV12-4
CDR3: CASSVDRHTGELFF

J: TRBJ2-2
V: TRBV4-2
CDR3: CASSQGLGQANTGELFF

J: TRBJ2-2
V: TRBV7-9
CDR3: CASSLADGGVTGELFF

J: TRBJ2-4
V: TRBV27
CDR3: CASSFGDIQYF

J: TRBJ2-1
V: TRBV23-1
CDR3: CASSQSWLAGTSYNEQFF

J: TRBJ1-1
V: TRBV30
CDR3: CAWSVRQLNTEAFF

J: TRBJ2-1
V: TRBV5-1
CDR3: CASSLGLAATYNEQFF

J: TRBJ2-3
V: TRBV7-2
CDR3: CASSFGTTRGDTQYF

J: TRBJ1-1
V: TRBV7-2
CDR3: CASSLALIGQGGTEAFF

J: TRBJ1-6
V: TRBV5-1
CDR3: CASSLGRGVVAYNSPLHF

J: TRBJ1-2
V: TRBV20-1
CDR3: CSADYRDFYGYTF

J: TRBJ2-2
V: TRBV23-1
CDR3: CASANPRQGATGELFF

J: TRBJ2-1
V: TRBV6-1
CDR3: CASSEGLAGGYNEQFF

J: TRBJ2-1
V: TRBV7-9
CDR3: CASTPGTSYNEQFF

J: TRBJ1-6
V: TRBV3-1
CDR3: CASSDRARRNSPLHF

J: TRBJ2-1
V: TRBV6-2/TRBV6-3
CDR3: CASSSLTSGAYNEQFF

J: TRBJ1-5
V: TRBV24-1
CDR3: CATSARGAGQPQHF

J: TRBJ1-1
V: TRBV20-1
CDR3: CSARDAGRENTEAFF

J: TRBJ2-1
V: TRBV20-1
CDR3: CSASLNYNEQFF

J: TRBJ2-1
V: TRBV4-1
CDR3: CASSRLAPDNEQFF

J: TRBJ2-2
V: TRBV29-1
CDR3: CSVEDSGGRTGELFF

J: TRBJ2-7
V: TRBV7-2
CDR3: CASSWAVSYEQYF

J: TRBJ2-5
V: TRBV5-1
CDR3: CASTKGTVQETQYF